The rows below give T cell receptor beta chains drawn from one sample of a study of blood T cell repertoires in COVID-19. Here immunoSEQ multiplex PCR was the method, and the copy in TCRdb shows in-frame clones only, minus some. The table has about 150,000 clones, around 81% seen once; the top ten hold 7.5% to 9.5%. The sample taken for sequencing was peripheral blood. These receptors all come from a human donor with acute or convalescent COVID-19. The donor label of this sample is uncertain. The CDR3 runs from the conserved cysteine through the conserved F or W. A D gene is named only where the DNA matches it firmly. A clone size is listed for some rows: how often the clone was seen (once, few, many), or a class if it is expanded.

NA	NA	TRBJ1-1	TRBV11-2	CASSPQGVNTEAFF	TGTGCCAGCAGCCCACAGGGAGTGAACACTGAAGCTTTCTTT
TRBD1	NA	TRBJ1-6	TRBV3-1/TRBV3-2	CASSLKTGSGSPLHF	TGTGCCAGCAGCCTAAAGACAGGGTCGGGTTCACCCCTCCACTTT
NA	NA	TRBJ1-3	TRBV5-1	CASSLGPRTVGNTIYF	TGCGCCAGCAGCTTGGGTCCGAGAACGGTAGGAAACACCATATATTTT
TRBD1	NA	TRBJ2-1	TRBV2	CASRDRDREGNEQFF	TGTGCCAGCAGGGACCGGGACAGGGAAGGCAATGAGCAGTTCTTC
TRBD1	NA	TRBJ2-3	TRBV7-3	CASSTGTGTYTDTQYF	TGTGCCAGCAGCACCGGGACAGGGACATATACAGATACGCAGTATTTT
NA	NA	TRBJ1-2	TRBV5-1	CASRTDANYGYTF	TGCGCCAGCCGGACAGACGCCAACTATGGCTACACCTTC
NA	once	TRBJ1-2	TRBV25-1	CASSPLGEGARGYTF	TGTGCCAGCAGTCCTTTAGGGGAAGGGGCGCGGGGCTACACCTTC
NA	NA	TRBJ1-6	TRBV19	CASSTDRTGSPLHF	TGTGCCAGTAGTACCGACAGAACAGGATCACCCCTCCACTTT
NA	NA	TRBJ2-2	TRBV24-1	CATSDLSTGELFF	TGTGCCACCAGTGATTTATCGACCGGGGAGCTGTTTTTT
NA	NA	TRBJ2-7	TRBV2	CASKAGTASSYEQYF	TGTGCCAGCAAGGCGGGGACGGCTAGCTCCTACGAGCAGTACTTC
TRBD1	NA	TRBJ1-1	TRBV13	CASSYWTGPGNTEAFF	TGTGCCAGCAGCTACTGGACAGGGCCGGGAAACACTGAAGCTTTCTTT
TRBD1	NA	TRBJ1-2	TRBV6-5	CASSYGDRADYGYTF	TGTGCCAGCAGTTACGGGGACAGGGCGGACTATGGCTACACCTTC
NA	NA	TRBJ2-3	TRBV5-4	CASSLKGGSMSTDTQYF	TGTGCCAGCAGCTTGAAGGGGGGGTCGATGAGCACAGATACGCAGTATTTT
NA	NA	TRBJ1-1	TRBV11-2	CASSLGPQTIRGAFF	TGTGCCAGCAGCTTAGGTCCTCAGACAATCCGTGGAGCTTTCTTT
TRBD1	NA	TRBJ1-2	TRBV7-9	CASSPPTGNYGYTF	TGTGCCAGCAGCCCGCCGACAGGGAACTATGGCTACACCTTC
NA	NA	TRBJ1-1	TRBV25-1	CASSEAGTTNTEAFF	TGTGCCAGCAGTGAGGCCGGGACAACGAACACTGAAGCTTTCTTT
TRBD1	NA	TRBJ1-1	TRBV9	CASSVEGDSPRGF	TGTGCCAGCAGCGTAGAAGGGGACAGCCCGAGGGGTTTT
TRBD2	once	TRBJ2-2	TRBV29-1	CSVELAGAKRTGELFF	TGCAGCGTTGAACTAGCGGGGGCCAAACGCACCGGGGAGCTGTTTTTT
NA	few	TRBJ1-1	TRBV19	CASSVHRVGDTEAFF	TGTGCCAGTAGTGTCCACAGAGTCGGGGACACTGAAGCTTTCTTT
NA	NA	TRBJ1-5	TRBV7-9	CASSPGAGPQHF	TGTGCCAGCAGCCCCGGCGCGGGGCCCCAGCATTTT
TRBD1	NA	TRBJ1-2	TRBV2	CASQDRGAGEESGYTF	TGTGCCAGCCAGGACAGGGGCGCAGGGGAGGAGTCTGGCTACACCTTC
TRBD1	once	TRBJ1-4	TRBV7-9	CASSLAGQGAKEKLFF	TGTGCCAGCAGCTTAGCGGGGCAGGGGGCGAAGGAAAAACTGTTTTTT
TRBD1	NA	TRBJ1-1	TRBV4-1	CASSQEGQVNTEAFF	TGCGCCAGCAGCCAAGAGGGACAGGTGAACACTGAAGCTTTCTTT
NA	NA	TRBJ1-6	TRBV9	CASSVDPGLPPLHF	TGTGCCAGCAGCGTAGACCCAGGGCTGCCACCCCTCCACTTT